The source of this TCR beta chain is a study of blood T cell repertoires in COVID-19. On the study more broadly: Italy, Spain and the United States were the sources of the convalescent and acute COVID-19 samples. From T cells, B-cell-depleted T cells, or PBMCs came the material, which was cDNA or gDNA.

This clone is a singleton in its sample. Germline trimming cut 5 bases from V and 1 base from J; bases unmatched to any gene: 4. The CDR3 loop spans 14 amino acids. Germline V lookup: CDR1 SNHLY, CDR2 FYNNEI. Authors' analysis steps: It was from reference gene primer amplification that nucleated cell counts were estimated. TCRdb's copy holds only in-frame clones and misses some; the assay was immunoSEQ multiplex PCR. V, J and clone size derive from that table, while D and trimming were established from the DNA sequence. Of 54,000 or so clones detected, more than 75% appear once; the ten largest clones hold around 25%.

The chain links TRBV2 to TRBJ1-2, with 7 bases that match TRBD1. The source material was peripheral blood. This TCR was sampled from a woman of 80 years or more with acute or convalescent COVID-19. In DNA, the CDR3 is TGTGCCAGCAGTCCGACAGGGAATAACTATGGCTACACCTTC. The encoded protein is CASSPTGNNYGYTF.